The sequence of this T cell receptor (beta chain) was determined in a study of blood T cell repertoires in COVID-19 (dated by TCRdb to the early 2020s). Study-level background: Samples covering the acute and convalescent phases of COVID-19 were provided by collaborators in the United States, Italy and Spain. The prospective study material was composed of cDNA or gDNA derived from T cells, B-cell-depleted T cells, or PBMCs. Deeply sampled blood TCRbeta repertoires from subjects exposed to, actively infected with, or recovered from COVID-19 were included in the dataset. The repertoires were made available in a free public database intended to serve as a resource for research on the immune response to SARS-CoV-2. Samples came from the ongoing ImmuneRACE study (first 160 participants) plus 1,254 subjects from 6 global collaborators. A de-identified subject ID, COVID-19 status, age in years and sex were almost always included in the sample metadata. Where HLA class I and class II types were available, the types were taken from metadata supplied by the sample provider, not from assay-based typing. Overall study results and their limits: How much clinical and demographic metadata was included differed by source and by participant, and the metadata was provided uncurated.

TCRbeta CDR3 regions were amplified from genomic DNA by means of the immunoSEQ Assay, a bias-controlled multiplex PCR. As for the authors' bioinformatics: Within the assay, amplification of reference gene primers was used to estimate how many nucleated cells each sample contained. To quantify the absolute abundance of each unique TCRbeta CDR3 rearrangement, sequence reads were collapsed and filtered. For each sample, productive Simpson clonality was calculated as the square root of Simpson's diversity index over productive rearrangements. As stored in TCRdb, this immuneACCESS dataset retains in-frame rearrangements with V and J assigned. A fraction of the clones does not appear; measured against another copy, unresolved V genes explain less than half of the discrepancy, and the remainder lacks a known reason. V, J and clone size were drawn from that table, and D and trimming were deduced from the DNA. The sample table shows about 170,000 clones, and around 74% are seen once. The ten largest clones represent about 3% of the sample.

The collaborating institutions used their own protocols to collect whole blood in K2EDTA tubes. Collaborator samples were shipped for TCRbeta analysis as frozen whole blood, isolated PBMCs, or DNA extracted from either sample type. About this clone itself: The target of this receptor is not known. No base quality values were provided; no much bigger clone lies one nucleotide off.

CDR1 SGHRS and CDR2 YFSETQ were looked up in the germline V gene. From the cysteine up to the phenylalanine, the CDR3 has a length of 15 residues. Just the 45-base CDR3 DNA is kept, in frame starting at base 1. V and J are trimmed by 2 bases and 0 bases, and the gene matches miss 1 base of the junction. Recombination linked TRBV5-1 to TRBJ2-3, with TRBD2 identical over 9 junction bases. The receptor was isolated from a woman over 75 with acute or convalescent COVID-19. Sample: peripheral blood. The CDR3 region has the sequence CASSLTSGSTDTQYF. The nucleotide sequence is TGCGCCAGCAGCTTAACTAGCGGGAGCACAGATACGCAGTATTTT.